A single sample is the source of the 17 T cell receptor beta chains below, sequenced in a study of CD8 T cells in Susac syndrome. RNA totalling roughly 0.45 to 1 ug underwent reverse transcription with random hexamers. Via MiXCR, TCRdb re-called the immunoSEQ multiplex PCR reads, giving one row per CDR3 protein. The sample contains about 190,000 distinct CDR3 sequences, 85% to 95% of which appear only once. Input material: CD4+ T cells from PBMCs. Every receptor here comes from a human donor in good health.

This clonotype was seen once. The rearrangement joins TRBV27 to TRBJ2-1; unclear D gene. CDR1 and CDR2 (germline): MNHEY, SMNVEV (reference sequence). V dropped 3 bases and J dropped 6 bases, with 12 bases sitting between them. The CDR3 runs 14 residues. The CDR3 nucleotides are TGTGCCAGCAGTTTCTCGGGCAGTTTCAATGAGCAGTTCTTC. Its translation is CASSFSGSFNEQFF.

The chain joins TRBV3-1 to TRBJ2-1; TRBD2 matches 9 bases. The CDR3 runs to 16 residues. Per the germline V gene, CDR1 is LGHDT and CDR2 is YNNKEL (reference sequence). The J segment lost 9 bases and the V segment lost 1 base, leaving 10 bases of the junction unmatched. The CDR3 nucleotides are TGTGCCAGCAGCCAAGTGGGCGGGAGGGCATTTGGTGAGCAGTTCTTC. Translated: CASSQVGGRAFGEQFF.

The chain is built from TRBV4-2 and TRBJ2-7, with TRBD2 matching 10 bases. Germline V lookup: CDR1 LGHNA, CDR2 YNFKEQ. This CDR3 spans 15 amino acids. J gave up 4 bases and V 1 base, and 4 bases lay outside the gene matches. The CDR3 is CASSQGASGGYEQYV. The CDR3 region has the DNA TGTGCCAGCAGCCAAGGGGCTAGCGGGGGATACGAGCAGTACGTC.

The rearrangement links TRBV7-2 to TRBJ1-1; D is perhaps TRBD1 (6 bases). Germline-derived CDR1 and CDR2 are SGHTA and FQGNSA. V was trimmed by 1 base and J by 1 base, leaving 16 bases between them. This CDR3 is 17 amino acids long. The CDR3 sequence: CASSLVMNRAGNTEAFF. CDR3 bases: TGTGCCAGCAGCTTAGTTATGAACAGGGCCGGGAACACTGAAGCTTTCTTT. Variable domain in full (rest from reference TRBV7-2 and TRBJ1-1): GAGVSQSPSNKVTEKGKDVELRCDPISGHTALYWYRQSLGQGLEFLIYFQGNSAPDKSGLPSDRFSAERTGGSVSTLTIQRTQQEDSAVYLCASSLVMNRAGNTEAFFGQGTRLTVV.

This clonotype was observed once. This sequence joins TRBV3-1 and TRBJ1-5; possible D gene TRBD1, 5 bases. Germline CDR1 is LGHDT and CDR2 is YNNKEL (reference sequence). The CDR3 is 13 amino acids. V lost 4 bases and J lost 5, with 9 bases in between. CDR3 residues: CASSLQGYQPQHF. The CDR3 bases are TGTGCCAGCAGCCTTCAGGGCTATCAGCCCCAGCATTTT. The full variable domain, rest sourced from reference TRBV3-1 and TRBJ1-5, is DTAVSQTPKYLVTQMGNDKSIKCEQNLGHDTMYWYKQDSKKFLKIMFSYNNKELIINETVPNRFSPKSPDKAHLNLHINSLELGDSAVYFCASSLQGYQPQHFGDGTRLSIL.

The chain links TRBV5-1 to TRBJ2-2; 7 bases map to TRBD1. This CDR3 region has 14 residues. The germline gives CDR1 SGHRS, CDR2 YFSETQ. The V and J ends lost 5 bases and 1 base, in that order; junction bases with no gene match: 2. For the CDR3, the DNA is TGCGCCAGCAGAGGACAGGAGAACACCGGGGAGCTGTTTTTT. It translates to CASRGQENTGELFF.

This chain connects TRBV2 to TRBJ2-7, with D possibly TRBD1 on 6 matching bases. CDR1 and CDR2 from the germline V gene are SNHLY and FYNNEI. CDR3 length equals 13 residues. Trimming took off 8 bases at V and 1 base at J, with 12 bases between the two ends. The CDR3 DNA is TGTGCCAGCGGAGCCGGGACATCCTACGAGCAGTACTTC. Amino acids: CASGAGTSYEQYF.

A remark on this clonotype: Relative to the germline gene, one junction end is altered; a read error may explain this. The chain recombines TRBV7-9 with TRBJ2-5; the D is unclear. This CDR3 has 13 residues. Germline loops: CDR1 SEHNR, CDR2 FQNEAQ (reference sequence). The CDR3 DNA reads TGTGCCAGCAGCTTAGCCAGTAACGACCCCCCGAACTTC. Its protein product is CASSLASNDPPNF.

This clonotype was observed a single time. CDR3 bases: TGTGCCAGCAGCTTAGATGTCCCACAGAATGAGCAGTTCTTC. It translates to CASSLDVPQNEQFF. The chain links TRBV11-2 to TRBJ2-1; D not certain. Germline assignment: CDR1 SGHAT and CDR2 FQNNGV. Deletions cut 0 bases from V and 7 bases from J, with 10 bases between. This CDR3 region has 14 residues. Drawing the rest from reference TRBV11-2 and TRBJ2-1, the complete variable domain is EAGVAQSPRYKIIEKRQSVAFWCNPISGHATLYWYQQILGQGPKLLIQFQNNGVVDDSQLPKDRFSAERLKGVDSTLKIQPAKLEDSAVYLCASSLDVPQNEQFFGPGTRLTVL.

The rearrangement links TRBV4-1 to TRBJ2-7; D is unresolved. The V end was cut by 2 bases, the J end by 6 bases, with 8 bases between. Germline V gene data show CDR1 as MGHRA and CDR2 as YSYEKL. There are 12 residues in the CDR3. The DNA of the CDR3 is TGCGCCAGCAGCCAATTAGTCTGCGAGCAGTACGTC. Protein sequence: CASSQLVCEQYV.

This chain uses TRBV28 with TRBJ1-5; no clear D gene. Per germline, CDR1 MDHEN and CDR2 SYDVKM. This CDR3 region has 12 residues. Trimming cost V 6 bases and J 3 bases, with 6 bases left between them. The CDR3 sequence: CASRGINQPQHF. The CDR3 coding sequence is TGTGCCAGCAGAGGGATCAATCAGCCCCAGCATTTT.

The chain joins TRBV2 to TRBJ2-1, with no clear D. Germline assignment: CDR1 SNHLY and CDR2 FYNNEI. Trimming left V 7 bases short and J 4 bases short, with 14 bases between. The CDR3 covers 14 residues. The DNA of the CDR3 is TGTGCCAGCAATTTCGGACGCCCGTACAATGAGCAGTTCTTC. Residues: CASNFGRPYNEQFF.

The DNA for the CDR3 is TGCAGTGCTAGAGACCCCCTCGCGGGTGACAATGAGCAGTTCTTC. Translating gives CSARDPLAGDNEQFF. The rearrangement links TRBV20-1 to TRBJ2-1, with D possibly being TRBD2 (5 bases). This CDR3 is 15 amino acids long. Germline values: CDR1 DFQATT, CDR2 SNEGSKA (reference sequence). V was clipped by 0 bases and J by 5 bases, with 14 bases between them.

The V gene is TRBV3-1, the J gene TRBJ2-7; 7 nucleotides agree with TRBD2. V dropped 1 base and J dropped 3; count of bases not matched to a gene: 6. CDR1 is LGHDT, CDR2 YNNKEL, per germline (reference sequence). The CDR3 has 15 residues. The CDR3 DNA follows: TGTGCCAGCAGCCAAGGACGGGGGGAAAACTACGAGCAGTACGTC. This codes for CASSQGRGENYEQYV.

The chain uses TRBV24-1 and TRBJ1-5; 9 nucleotides line up with TRBD1. This CDR3 has 15 amino acids. J gave up 4 bases and V 4 bases, and 4 bases lay outside the gene matches. Germline V gene lookup returns CDR1 KGHDR and CDR2 SFDVKD. This chain's CDR3 is CATSDPGTGNQPQHF. As DNA, the CDR3 is TGTGCCACCAGTGACCCCGGGACAGGGAATCAGCCCCAGCATTTT.

This sequence joins TRBV7-9 and TRBJ2-3; TRBD1 is a possible D gene (6 bases). This CDR3 spans 14 amino acids. With 5 bases removed from V and 4 bases from J, the gap between germline ends came to 13 bases. The germline CDR1 and CDR2 sequences are SEHNR and FQNEAQ (reference sequence). The DNA of the CDR3 is TGTGCCAGCAGCCAACAGGGTGTCGCAGATACGCAGTATTTT. This gives the protein CASSQQGVADTQYF.

The chain carries TRBV5-4 and TRBJ2-3, with 7 bases matching TRBD2. The CDR3 length is 14 residues. Germline V gene sequence: CDR1 SGHNT, CDR2 YYREEE (reference sequence). V dropped 3 bases and J dropped 4; count of bases not matched to a gene: 5. The CDR3 region is CASSSRTRSDTQYF. For the CDR3, the DNA is TGTGCCAGCAGCTCTAGGACTAGATCAGATACGCAGTATTTT.